This T cell receptor (beta chain) was obtained from a study of cytomegalovirus exposure and HLA in healthy donors. Study-level results: Roughly even sequencing depth across donors was the assumption behind the presence/absence analyses. Across donors, most TCRs were seen rarely, yet some public ones were widespread. The HLA-A and HLA-B alleles of most subjects were reportedly predicted accurately from TCR beta sequences.

A note on this clone: Its antigen is not identified.

In the PCR, 60 Vbeta and 13 Jbeta primers were used. Only in-frame clones appear in the TCRdb table, and some are missing; sequencing was by immunoSEQ multiplex PCR. Among under 150,000 clones listed, 70% to 85% were seen once. The sample taken for sequencing was PBMCs. The TCR sequence derives from a man aged 45-65 years in good health and CMV-seronegative.

The CDR3 DNA reads TGTGCCAGCAGCTTATCAGGGGTCTACGAGCAGTACTTC. It translates to CASSLSGVYEQYF. The chain has TRBV7-9 and TRBJ2-7, with D tentatively TRBD1 (6 bases). Germline CDR1 and CDR2: SEHNR and FQNEAQ (reference sequence). V was pared by 2 bases and J by 3 bases, with 8 bases between. CDR3 length: 13 amino acids.